This TCR beta chain was observed in a study of blood T cell repertoires in COVID-19. Study in general: Acute and convalescent COVID-19 specimens originated in the United States, Italy and Spain. Sources were T cells, B-cell-depleted T cells, or PBMCs; the material itself was cDNA or gDNA.

This CDR3 has 15 residues. The germline gives CDR1 SGHTA, CDR2 FQGNSA. V lost 3 bases, J lost 6 bases, and 5 bases stayed unmatched. Source study methods: Estimates of nucleated cell counts were drawn from the amplification of reference gene primers. Using immunoSEQ multiplex PCR, the repertoire was profiled, and TCRdb retains in-frame clones only, with some absent. V and J calls and clone size are as listed in that table; D and trimming were resolved from the DNA. The data show tens of thousands of clones, about 90% seen once. The sample consisted of peripheral blood. This receptor was obtained from a man aged 65 to 79 with active COVID-19. The chain joins TRBV7-2 to TRBJ2-1; 10 nucleotides align to TRBD2. The CDR3 region has the DNA TGTGCCAGCAGCTTGAGTAGCGGGAGGCCCAATGAGCAGTTCTTC. Translation gives CASSLSSGRPNEQFF.